This T cell receptor (beta chain) was captured in a study of blood T cell repertoires in COVID-19 (TCRdb year 2020). Turning to the overall study: Samples from collaborators originated in the United States, Italy and Spain and spanned both the acute and convalescent phases of COVID-19. Subjects who had been exposed to COVID-19, were actively infected with it, or had recovered from it provided the deeply sampled blood TCRbeta repertoires that made up the dataset. The prospective study material was composed of cDNA or gDNA derived from T cells, B-cell-depleted T cells, or PBMCs. A de-identified subject ID, COVID-19 status, age in years and sex were almost always included in the sample metadata. The repertoires were released in a freely available public database intended as a resource for research on the immune response to SARS-CoV-2. Samples were obtained from the ongoing ImmuneRACE study (first 160 participants) and from about 1,300 subjects provided by 6 global collaborators. Where HLA class I and class II types were available, the types were taken from metadata supplied by the sample provider, not from assay-based typing.

In the prospective study, participants were about 18 to 89 years old, resided in about two dozen geographic areas of the United States, and were enrolled through a virtual design. In the prospective study, cohorts were assigned on the basis of participant-reported clinical history obtained from a screening survey and a study questionnaire. A participant counted as exposed if, within 2 weeks of entering the study, that participant had been in contact with someone who had a PCR-confirmed or clinician-diagnosed COVID-19 case. Mobile phlebotomists in the prospective study collected whole blood, serum and a nasopharyngeal or oropharyngeal swab from every participant. Prospective study participants could optionally give additional blood draws and questionnaires over an approximately 2-month period. Blood samples from the prospective study were shipped frozen or at room temperature prior to DNA extraction.

TCRbeta CDR3 regions were amplified from genomic DNA by means of the immunoSEQ Assay, a bias-controlled multiplex PCR. Per the original workflow: The number of nucleated cells in each sample was estimated by amplification of reference gene primers within the assay. To quantify the absolute abundance of each unique TCRbeta CDR3 rearrangement, sequence reads were collapsed and filtered. Productive Simpson clonality was computed per sample as the square root of Simpson's diversity index over productive rearrangements. The immuneACCESS repertoire file appears here via TCRdb, limited to in-frame rearrangements. These files lack a portion of the clones; in checked studies, under half of the deficit traces to unresolved V genes, and the cause of the others is not known. That table is the source of V, J and clone size, and D and trimming were worked out from the DNA. This sample comprises approximately 300,000 clones, 90% of them detected only once. 3.9% of the sample rests with the top ten.

From cysteine to phenylalanine, the CDR3 is 13 amino acids long. Here the CDR3 DNA is all that survives: 39 bases in frame from base 1. Between the V and J ends, shortened by 10 bases and 6 bases respectively, the junction contains 13 bases. Based on the germline V gene, the CDR1 and CDR2 sequences are ENHRY and SYGVKD. With regard to this clone: Its antigen is currently not known. The record has no base qualities; no much larger clone is one base away.

What the research found in general, with its limitations: How much clinical and demographic metadata was included differed by source and by participant, and the metadata was provided uncurated.

The clonotype comes from a woman in her twenties or thirties who had been exposed to COVID-19. Sequencing used PBMCs or T cells enriched from blood (not recorded which). Recombination connected TRBV10-3 to TRBJ1-6; TRBD1 could be the D gene, as 6 bases match. The CDR3: CATQTGANSPLHF. The nucleotides are TGTGCCACCCAGACAGGCGCTAATTCACCCCTCCACTTT.